Sequencing of this T cell receptor beta chain was carried out in a study of blood T cell repertoires in COVID-19. Overall study context: COVID-19 samples collected from the United States, Italy and Spain covered acute and convalescent phases. The analysed material was cDNA or gDNA that came from T cells, B-cell-depleted T cells, or PBMCs.

Under the authors' procedure: Reference gene primer amplification yielded estimated nucleated cell counts. Assay used: immunoSEQ multiplex PCR; TCRdb lists only in-frame clones, some missing. The DNA was the basis for D and trimming; V, J and clone size are from that table. The profile covers fewer than 200,000 clones, with 88% appearing a single time and about a quarter taken by the ten largest. The CDR3 runs to 15 residues. Germline CDR1 reads SGHNT; CDR2 reads YENEEA. The V and J ends lost 5 bases and 0 bases, in that order; junction bases with no gene match: 3. This receptor was identified in a man aged 60-69 years with acute or convalescent COVID-19. The specimen was peripheral blood. The J gene is TRBJ2-2, the V gene TRBV11-3, with 7 bases that match TRBD2. The CDR3 protein is CASSTTSPNTGELFF. The CDR3 bases are TGTGCCAGCAGCACGACTAGCCCGAACACCGGGGAGCTGTTTTTT.